This record looks at one TCR beta chain sequence and its context. Its matching antigen is unknown. Constant-segment primers and 5'RACE yielded cDNA libraries for TCR alpha and TCR beta, each carrying sample barcodes and UMIs. TCRdb called the 5' RACE reads again in MiXCR, with one record for every CDR3 protein. The data contain roughly 350,000 distinct CDR3 sequences, 25% to 30% of them seen just once; the ten biggest clones take up roughly 14%. The sample belongs to a study of T-cell memory formation after mild COVID-19. Study-wide findings and caveats: Day 15 to 85 contracting clones showed balanced CD4/CD8; later expanders leaned CD4+. Most CD4+ clones that shrank were in CM and EM, while CD8+ ones turned up in EMRA. Certain responding clones were present in pre-infection memory, suggesting participation of cross-reactive memory.

CDR1 and CDR2 (germline): LGHDT, YNNKEL (reference sequence). The V and J ends lost 8 bases and 7 bases respectively, with 15 bases between them. The CDR3 has 13 residues. Sequences were obtained from PBMCs or a T cell subset sorted from them (not recorded which). This TCR derives from an adult woman who had mild COVID-19 (a few samples of this study predate the infection). Cell type and time point are not known. The chain joins TRBV3-1 to TRBJ2-1; D perhaps matches TRBD1 (5 bases). The CDR3 here is CASGTGSRNEQFF. The CDR3 coding sequence is TGTGCCAGCGGTACAGGCTCTCGGAATGAGCAGTTCTTC.